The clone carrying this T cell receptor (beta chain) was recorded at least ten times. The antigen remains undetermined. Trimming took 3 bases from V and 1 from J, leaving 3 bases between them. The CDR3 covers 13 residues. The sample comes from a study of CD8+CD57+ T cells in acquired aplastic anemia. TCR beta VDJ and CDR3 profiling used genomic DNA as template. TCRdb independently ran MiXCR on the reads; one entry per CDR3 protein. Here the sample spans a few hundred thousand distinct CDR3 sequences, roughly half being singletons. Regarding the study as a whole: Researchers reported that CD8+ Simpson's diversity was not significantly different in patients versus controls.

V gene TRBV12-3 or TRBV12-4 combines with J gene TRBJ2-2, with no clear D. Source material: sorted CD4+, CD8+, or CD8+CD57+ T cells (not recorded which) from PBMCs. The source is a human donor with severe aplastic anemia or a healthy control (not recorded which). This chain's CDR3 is CASSFRNTGELFF. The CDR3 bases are TGTGCCAGCAGTTTCCGGAACACCGGGGAGCTGTTTTTT.